These 7 T cell receptor beta chains were sequenced from one sample in a study of T cell repertoires in cytomegalovirus infection. What these receptors recognize is not known. TCRdb re-called the reads with MiXCR, one entry per CDR3 protein. The sample lists hundreds of thousands of distinct CDR3 sequences, 31% seen once, with more than 12% in the top ten. This specimen was cultured CD8+ T cells from PBMCs, taken from culture after CMV antigen stimulation. These receptors originate from a human donor in good health (CMV status not recorded). Some clones in this sample may be carry-over from other donors' samples.

This rearrangement joins TRBV6-2 or TRBV6-3 to TRBJ2-1, with 12 nucleotides matching TRBD2. CDR3 size: 13 residues. Germline V gene sequence: CDR1 MNHEY, CDR2 SVGEGT. V trimming: 6 bases; J trimming: 10 bases; junction bases outside the gene matches: 4. DNA of the CDR3: TGTGCCAGCAGCCGTGGACTAGCGGGGGAGCAGTTCTTC. Its translation is CASSRGLAGEQFF.

This clonotype was detected only a few times. This chain joins TRBV11-2 and TRBJ1-6; D uncertain. Germline V lookup: CDR1 SGHAT, CDR2 FQNNGV. Trimming cost V 5 bases and J 8 bases, with 13 bases left between them. The CDR3 runs 14 residues. CDR3 amino acids: CASSPKGSHSPLHF. The CDR3 DNA sequence: TGTGCCAGCAGCCCTAAGGGCAGTCATTCACCCCTCCACTTT.

A few counts support this clonotype. This chain uses TRBV19 with TRBJ1-1; D uncertain. This CDR3 region has 15 residues. CDR1 is LNHDA, CDR2 SQIVND, per germline (reference sequence). Trimming stripped 1 base from V and 1 base from J, with 10 bases between. CDR3 protein: CASSIAFTPNTEAFF. For the CDR3, the DNA is TGTGCCAGTAGTATAGCATTCACACCGAACACTGAAGCTTTCTTT.

The V and J genes are TRBV10-3 and TRBJ2-7, with a possible D match to TRBD2 (7 bases). CDR1 and CDR2 from the germline V gene are ENHRY and SYGVKD. V dropped 5 bases and J dropped 2 bases, with 13 bases sitting between them. The CDR3 extends over 14 amino acids. The CDR3 protein is CAISTAGAAYEQYF. The CDR3 nucleotides are TGTGCCATCAGTACCGCGGGGGCTGCCTACGAGCAGTACTTC.

The genes are TRBV12-3 or TRBV12-4 and TRBJ1-1; weak D call: TRBD1 (6 bases). The CDR3 has 13 residues. The germline V and J ends were trimmed by 10 bases and 1 base, with 13 bases remaining between them. The CDR3 nucleotides are TGTGCCACCCGAAGGGGGGGGAACACTGAAGCTTTCTTT. This translates into CATRRGGNTEAFF.

This clonotype was detected a few times. J is TRBJ1-3 and V is TRBV7-6; possible D gene TRBD1, 6 bases. This CDR3 is built from 19 residues. Trimming removed 4 bases from V and 0 bases from J, with 22 bases in between. Germline V gives CDR1 SGHVS, CDR2 FNYEAQ. The CDR3 DNA sequence: TGTGCCAGCAGCTCGCCAACTGGCCGACAGGCAAGCTCTGGAAACACCATATATTTT. Amino acids: CASSSPTGRQASSGNTIYF.

This chain links TRBV27 with TRBJ2-4, with D perhaps given as TRBD1 or TRBD2 (5 bases each). The CDR3 is made up of 14 amino acids. Germline lookup yields CDR1 MNHEY and CDR2 SMNVEV (reference sequence). V lost 7 bases and J 1 base, leaving 11 bases between the germline ends. CDR3 nucleotide sequence: TGTGCCAGCAAGAAAGGGACGGCCAAAAACATTCAGTACTTC. It codes for CASKKGTAKNIQYF.